Below are 16 T cell receptor beta chains sequenced from a single sample in a study of OX40 agonist ivuxolimab in advanced cancers. Library method: the immunoSEQ multiplex PCR assay. Here the immuneACCESS table is served through TCRdb, limited to in-frame sequences with V and J called. Missing clones are a known gap in these copies; in checked studies unresolved V genes cover under half, and the rest lacks a known reason. This sample comprises fewer than 80,000 clones, roughly nine tenths of them detected only once. The ten largest clones take up about 15% of the sample. The material sequenced was CD4+ or CD8+ T cells sorted from blood, taken in a trial of the OX40 agonist ivuxolimab. The receptors stem from an adult with an advanced solid tumor such as melanoma, head and neck, liver or kidney cancer.

The chain is built from TRBV7-6 and TRBJ1-1; unclear D gene. CDR3 length: 14 residues. V lost 1 base and J lost 3, with 9 bases in between. Germline V gene sequence: CDR1 SGHVS, CDR2 FNYEAQ. This chain's CDR3 is CASSLDGGDTEAFF. DNA for the CDR3: TGTGCCAGCAGCTTAGATGGCGGAGACACTGAAGCTTTCTTT.

The CDR3 reads CASSYSEGRTEAFF. CDR3 bases: TGTGCCAGCAGTTACTCGGAGGGTCGCACTGAAGCTTTCTTT. The genes are TRBV6-5 and TRBJ1-1, with D uncertain. The CDR3 loop spans 14 amino acids. The ends were cut back, 0 bases at V and 4 bases at J, with 9 bases in the middle. Germline V CDR1 and CDR2: MNHEY, SVGAGI.

This chain uses TRBV27 with TRBJ2-7; D unclear. The germline V and J ends were trimmed by 4 bases and 7 bases, with 11 bases remaining between them. This CDR3 has 12 residues. Germline lookup yields CDR1 MNHEY and CDR2 SMNVEV (reference sequence). The CDR3: CASSSSGWEQYF. The DNA for the CDR3 is TGTGCCAGCAGTTCCTCAGGCTGGGAGCAGTACTTC.

This rearrangement joins TRBV28 to TRBJ2-4; D gene unclear. CDR3 length: 16 amino acids. In germline, CDR1 is MDHEN, CDR2 SYDVKM. V lost 1 base and J lost 5, with 15 bases in between. The CDR3 DNA follows: TGTGCCAGCAGTTTATTGGAAAACCTAGGCGAAAACATTCAGTACTTC. It codes for CASSLLENLGENIQYF.

In its sample, this clone was seen once. The genes are TRBV27 and TRBJ2-7, with 11 bases fitting TRBD1. The germline V gene has CDR1 MNHEY and CDR2 SMNVEV (reference sequence). The CDR3 is 15 residues long. V shed 6 bases, J shed 3 bases, and the junction held 7 bases outside the gene matches. Here the CDR3 reads CASSFTGTGGYEQYF. The CDR3 nucleotides are TGTGCCAGCAGCTTCACCGGGACAGGGGGCTACGAGCAGTACTTC.

The V and J genes are TRBV2 and TRBJ2-7, with TRBD1 identical over 7 bases. The CDR3 spans 14 residues. Germline V gene sequence: CDR1 SNHLY, CDR2 FYNNEI. J gave up 2 bases and V 7 bases, and 8 bases lay outside the gene matches. The CDR3 reads CASNSGTDPYEQYF. The CDR3 region has the DNA TGTGCCAGCAACTCCGGGACAGATCCCTACGAGCAGTACTTC.

The V and J genes are TRBV5-1 and TRBJ1-2; TRBD1 agrees at 9 bases. This CDR3 has 17 amino acids. V lost 4 bases and J lost 4; bases outside the gene matches: 14. The germline CDR1 and CDR2 sequences are SGHRS and YFSETQ. The CDR3 is CASSTLTGGSPSYGYTF. The CDR3 bases are TGCGCCAGCAGCACCCTAACAGGGGGCTCTCCTAGCTATGGCTACACCTTC.

The gene calls are TRBV7-2 and TRBJ2-2, with 9 bases fitting TRBD2. Trimming took 3 bases from V and 7 from J; bases not matched to a gene: 3. CDR1 and CDR2 from the germline V gene are SGHTA and FQGNSA. The CDR3 consists of 14 residues. The CDR3 reads CASSLAGGLGELFF. CDR3 bases: TGTGCCAGCAGCTTGGCGGGAGGGCTCGGGGAGCTGTTTTTT.

The chain uses TRBV28 and TRBJ2-5; D gene uncertain. V was trimmed by 4 bases and J by 2 bases, leaving 11 bases between them. Per germline, CDR1 MDHEN and CDR2 SYDVKM. This CDR3 comprises 14 residues. CDR3 amino acids: CASSSPGRQETQYF. The CDR3 region has the DNA TGTGCCAGCAGTTCCCCCGGGCGTCAAGAGACCCAGTACTTC.

The chain employs TRBV18 and TRBJ2-3; 8 positions agree with TRBD2. There are 15 residues in the CDR3. The germline CDR1 and CDR2 sequences are KGHSH and LQKENI. The trim removed 1 base at V and 5 bases at J, leaving 5 bases unmatched. This CDR3 is CASSPQRELGDTQYF. CDR3 bases: TGTGCCAGCTCACCACAGCGGGAGTTGGGAGATACGCAGTATTTT.

The genes are TRBV10-1 and TRBJ1-5; the D gene is possibly TRBD1 (5 bases). Deletions cut 9 bases from V and 0 bases from J, with 15 bases between. The length of the CDR3 is 15 residues. Germline V gene lookup returns CDR1 WNHNN and CDR2 SYGVQD (reference sequence). The CDR3 spells CARRAGNNSNQPQHF. Here the CDR3 DNA reads TGCGCCAGAAGGGCAGGGAACAATAGCAATCAGCCCCAGCATTTT.

This rearrangement joins TRBV6-6 to TRBJ1-4; weak D call: TRBD1 (6 bases). In germline, CDR1 is MNHNY, CDR2 SVGAGI (reference sequence). The CDR3 has 14 residues. Trimming took 8 bases from V and 10 from J, leaving 20 bases between them. This CDR3 is CASSPPEGVAKLFF. The CDR3, as DNA: TGTGCCAGCTCTCCTCCGGAGGGGGTGGCAAAACTGTTTTTT.

The CDR3 nucleotides read TGCAGCGTTGAAGAAGGGGAGCGGGAGGTCCCACTGCAGTTCTTC. Encoded protein: CSVEEGEREVPLQFF. The chain recombines TRBV29-1 with TRBJ2-1, with 9 bases fitting TRBD2. Germline V CDR1 and CDR2: SQVTM, ANQGSEA. Trimming at V came to 0 bases and at J to 12 bases, leaving 12 bases not matched to a gene. This CDR3 spans 15 amino acids.

This rearrangement joins TRBV2 to TRBJ2-7, with D hard to call. Trimming removed 2 bases at V and 2 bases at J, with 13 bases between. CDR1 is SNHLY and CDR2 is FYNNEI in the germline V gene. CDR3 length: 15 residues. Here the CDR3 DNA reads TGTGCCAGCAGTGAAATGGCAGGCGTAGCCTACGAGCAGTACTTC. Translation gives CASSEMAGVAYEQYF.

This chain links TRBV7-2 with TRBJ1-2; 7 nucleotides agree with TRBD1. Losses at the gene ends were 3 bases for V and 4 bases for J; bases not matched to a gene: 5. The CDR3 totals 14 residues. Germline CDR1 SGHTA, CDR2 FQGNSA. The chain's CDR3 is CASSLAGGGYGYTF. CDR3 bases: TGTGCCAGCAGCTTGGCAGGGGGAGGCTATGGCTACACCTTC. Full variable domain (outside the CDR3, taken from reference TRBV7-2 and TRBJ1-2): GAGVSQSPSNKVTEKGKDVELRCDPISGHTALYWYRQSLGQGLEFLIYFQGNSAPDKSGLPSDRFSAERTGGSVSTLTIQRTQQEDSAVYLCASSLAGGGYGYTFGSGTRLTVV.

The V and J genes are TRBV6-6 and TRBJ1-2; no clear D gene. The V gene's germline CDR1 is MNHNY and CDR2 SVGAGI (reference sequence). Trimming left V 0 bases short and J 8 bases short, with 7 bases between. The CDR3 is made up of 12 amino acids. The CDR3 sequence is CASSYSVEGYTF. The CDR3 coding sequence is TGTGCCAGCAGTTACTCCGTGGAGGGCTACACCTTC.